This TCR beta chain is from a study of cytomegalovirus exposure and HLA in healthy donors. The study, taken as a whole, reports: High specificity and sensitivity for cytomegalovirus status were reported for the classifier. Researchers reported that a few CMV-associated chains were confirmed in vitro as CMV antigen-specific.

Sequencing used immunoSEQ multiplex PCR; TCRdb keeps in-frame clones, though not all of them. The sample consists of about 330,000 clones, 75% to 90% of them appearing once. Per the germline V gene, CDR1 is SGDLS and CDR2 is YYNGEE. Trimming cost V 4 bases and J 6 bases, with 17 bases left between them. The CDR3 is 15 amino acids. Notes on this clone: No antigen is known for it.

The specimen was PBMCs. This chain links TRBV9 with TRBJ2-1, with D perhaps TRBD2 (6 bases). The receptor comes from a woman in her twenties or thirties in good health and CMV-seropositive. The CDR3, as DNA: TGTGCCAGCAGCACCTATCGGGAGAGGGGCAATGAGCAGTTCTTC. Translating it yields CASSTYRERGNEQFF. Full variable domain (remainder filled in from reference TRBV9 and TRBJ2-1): DSGVTQTPKHLITATGQRVTLRCSPRSGDLSVYWYQQSLDQGLQFLIQYYNGEERAKGNILERFSAQQFPDLHSELNLSSLELGDSALYFCASSTYRERGNEQFFGPGTRLTVL.